These 19 T cell receptor beta chains share one sample of origin, sequenced in a study of patients and donors after allogeneic stem cell transplantation. Using its own MiXCR run on the RT-PCR reads, TCRdb lists one record per CDR3 protein. The table shows over 400,000 distinct CDR3 sequences, with about a sixth occurring only once. Sequencing was done on a sample of blood, either unsorted or a sorted T cell fraction (not recorded which). The receptors originated from a human donor who was either an allogeneic HSCT recipient or a stem cell or donor lymphocyte infusion donor (not recorded which). It is not recorded whose cells these are; they may come from a transplant donor.

There are a few counts of this clonotype. The chain uses TRBV18 and TRBJ1-2, with 8 nucleotides matching TRBD1. From germline, CDR1 is KGHSH and CDR2 LQKENI. The V segment lost 2 bases and the J segment 3 bases; nucleotides outside the gene matches: 2. CDR3 length equals 14 residues. CDR3: CASSPETGDYGYTF. The CDR3 bases are TGTGCCAGCTCACCAGAGACAGGGGACTATGGCTACACCTTC.

This chain links TRBV4-1 with TRBJ1-3; D is uncertain. The ends were cut back, 6 bases at V and 1 base at J, with 10 bases in the middle. CDR3 size: 14 residues. Germline CDR1 MGHRA, CDR2 YSYEKL. The DNA of the CDR3 is TGCGCCAGCAGGCAACCCCTATCTGGAAACACCATATATTTT. It translates to CASRQPLSGNTIYF.

J is TRBJ2-1 and V is TRBV10-3; 8 bases fit TRBD2. V was clipped by 6 bases and J by 4 bases; unmatched bases: 5. The CDR3 consists of 14 residues. The germline V gene encodes CDR1 ENHRY and CDR2 SYGVKD. CDR3 residues: CAIRIAGSYNEQFF. The CDR3, as DNA: TGTGCCATCAGGATAGCGGGATCTTACAATGAGCAGTTCTTC.

V and J are TRBV15 and TRBJ1-1, with TRBD1 matching 9 bases. This CDR3 spans 15 amino acids. V gave up 0 bases and J gave up 4 bases; unmatched junction bases: 3. Germline V lookup: CDR1 LNHNV, CDR2 YYDKDF (reference sequence). The CDR3: CATSRDNRGRTEAFF. The CDR3, as DNA: TGTGCCACCAGCAGAGATAACAGGGGGCGCACTGAAGCTTTCTTT.

This chain uses TRBV11-2 with TRBJ1-1; D not resolved. CDR3 length equals 14 residues. Between the trimmed V and J ends, which lost 2 bases and 3 bases, there was a span of 10 bases. Germline V CDR1 and CDR2: SGHAT, FQNNGV. CDR3 protein: CASSLTWVYTEAFF. Written as DNA, the CDR3 is TGTGCCAGCAGCTTAACTTGGGTTTACACTGAAGCTTTCTTT.

This clonotype was seen at least ten times. V is TRBV12-3 or TRBV12-4 and J is TRBJ2-2, with a tentative D call TRBD1 (5 bases). Trimming pared 5 bases from V and 7 bases from J, leaving 11 bases between. CDR3 size: 13 residues. CDR3 DNA: TGTGCCAGCAGTCTCAGGGTTGACGGGGAGCTGTTTTTT. Encoded protein: CASSLRVDGELFF.

The chain combines TRBV12-3 or TRBV12-4 with TRBJ2-1, with D perhaps being TRBD1 or TRBD2 (5 bases each). The CDR3 consists of 13 residues. Deletions cut 3 bases from V and 6 bases from J, with 9 bases between. The CDR3 bases are TGTGCCAGCAGTTTGGGGGTCCCCAATGAGCAGTTCTTC. Protein product: CASSLGVPNEQFF.

Many counts were recorded for this clonotype. This chain joins TRBV12-3 or TRBV12-4 and TRBJ2-5; 9 bases align to TRBD2. V lost 0 bases and J lost 5; bases outside the gene matches: 13. CDR3 size: 18 residues. The CDR3 DNA reads as TGTGCCAGCAGTTTAGCGCCGGTGGCGGGAGGGCCTGGGGAGACCCAGTACTTC. This codes for CASSLAPVAGGPGETQYF.

This clonotype was observed a few times. The chain joins TRBV5-1 to TRBJ2-3; D call uncertain. CDR1 and CDR2 from the germline V gene are SGHRS and YFSETQ. CDR3 length: 13 amino acids. V was cut by 2 bases and J by 5 bases, with 9 bases left in between. The CDR3 DNA is TGCGCCAGCAGCTTAGACCCGGGAGATACGCAGTATTTT. Encoded protein: CASSLDPGDTQYF.

The CDR3 bases are TGTGCCACCAGCAGAGACGGTTTTATCGAAAAACTGTTTTTT. Translating gives CATSRDGFIEKLFF. V is TRBV15 and J is TRBJ1-4; D gene unclear. The V and J ends lost 0 bases and 8 bases respectively, with 10 bases between them. Per germline, CDR1 LNHNV and CDR2 YYDKDF (reference sequence). This CDR3 has 14 amino acids.

The genes are TRBV2 and TRBJ2-2; no definite D call. CDR1 SNHLY and CDR2 FYNNEI come from the germline V gene. The CDR3 runs to 13 residues. Trimming removed 1 base at V and 4 bases at J, with 4 bases between. CDR3 region: CASSEEFTGELFF. CDR3 sequence (DNA): TGTGCCAGCAGTGAAGAATTCACCGGGGAGCTGTTTTTT.

This chain connects TRBV21-1 to TRBJ2-7; the DNA was not compared with TRBD2, the D call given in the table. TRBV21-1 is classified as a pseudogene. The CDR3 is 21 residues long. The CDR3 is CASSTRFCPGLAGGPSYEQYF. In nucleotides, the CDR3 is TGTGCCAGCAGCACCCGCTTTTGCCCGGGACTAGCGGGAGGCCCCTCCTACGAGCAGTACTTC.

This chain links TRBV9 with TRBJ2-1, with TRBD2 matching over 16 bases. This CDR3 region has 15 residues. After removal of 6 bases from V and 9 bases from J, the junction contained 6 bases not matched to a gene. Germline values: CDR1 SGDLS, CDR2 YYNGEE. The CDR3 sequence: CASTGLAGGPGEQFF. CDR3 nucleotide sequence: TGTGCCAGCACGGGACTAGCGGGAGGGCCGGGTGAGCAGTTCTTC.

This clonotype was counted only a few times. The rearrangement uses TRBV2 and TRBJ1-4, with a possible D match to TRBD1 (5 bases). This CDR3 has 16 amino acids. Germline V gene sequence: CDR1 SNHLY, CDR2 FYNNEI. Deletions cut 6 bases from V and 13 bases from J, with 27 bases between. The CDR3 here is CASRGEGPSLVIGLFF. In DNA form, the CDR3 reads TGTGCCAGCAGGGGGGAGGGACCGAGCCTTGTTATTGGACTGTTTTTT.

The chain recombines TRBV10-3 with TRBJ1-4, with 7 bases aligning to TRBD1. Losses at the gene ends were 6 bases for V and 5 bases for J; bases not matched to a gene: 6. CDR3 length: 14 residues. CDR1 is ENHRY, CDR2 SYGVKD, per germline. The chain's CDR3 is CAIRRTGPNEKLFF. The CDR3 coding sequence is TGTGCCATCAGGAGGACAGGTCCAAATGAAAAACTGTTTTTT.

This chain joins TRBV18 and TRBJ1-6; the D gene is possibly TRBD1 (5 bases). The CDR3 is 15 amino acids. Trimming left V 2 bases short and J 11 bases short, with 16 bases between. CDR1 is KGHSH, CDR2 LQKENI, per germline. Here the CDR3 reads CASSPNSGSATPLHF. The CDR3 DNA is TGTGCCAGCTCACCAAATTCAGGGTCGGCTACACCCCTCCACTTT.

This clonotype appeared a few times. The chain links TRBV5-1 to TRBJ2-5; TRBD2 matches at 12 bases. The germline V gene encodes CDR1 SGHRS and CDR2 YFSETQ. The junction had 4 bases not matched to a gene; V was cut back by 4 bases and J by 0 bases. The CDR3 consists of 16 residues. CDR3 in DNA: TGCGCCAGCAGCCGGAGACTAGCGGGGGACCAAGAGACCCAGTACTTC. Protein sequence: CASSRRLAGDQETQYF.

As DNA, the CDR3 is TGCAGTGCTAGCCCCAAGGGGCCTAGCTCACCCCTCCACTTT. This codes for CSASPKGPSSPLHF. The chain couples TRBV20-1 to TRBJ1-6; TRBD1 might be the D (5 bases). The CDR3 covers 14 residues. V gave up 3 bases and J gave up 10 bases, with 16 bases separating them. Germline V CDR1 and CDR2: DFQATT, SNEGSKA (reference sequence).

This clonotype has just a few counts. V is TRBV6-1 and J is TRBJ1-5; tentative D call: TRBD1 (5 bases). The CDR3 covers 14 residues. Germline V gives CDR1 MNHNS, CDR2 SASEGT. V was pared by 3 bases and J by 2 bases, with 8 bases between. CDR3 sequence: CASSEGVGNQPQHF. DNA of the CDR3: TGTGCCAGCAGTGAGGGGGTGGGCAATCAGCCCCAGCATTTT.